This entry concerns a single T cell receptor (beta chain). Its matching antigen is unknown. This entry is derived from a study of shared clonotypes between healthy human individuals. Donors were healthy HIV-negative adults without recently reported acute infections or vaccinations. V shed 5 bases and J shed 2 bases, with 13 bases lying between them. CDR1 and CDR2 from the germline V gene are LNHDA and SQIVND (reference sequence). This CDR3 comprises 14 residues. Study conclusions and caveats: Non-shared clonotypes showed lower generation probabilities than clonotypes common to all four donors.

TCRdb's copy holds only in-frame clones and misses some; the assay was immunoSEQ multiplex PCR. The table lists approximately 2.1 million clones, over 85% of them singletons. Source material: naive CD4+ T cells from PBMCs. Described subset: CD45RA+ positively selected. This chain links TRBV19 with TRBJ2-7, with a possible D match to TRBD2 (6 bases). This TCR came from a man between 18 and 35 years old in good health. Some clones in this sample may be carry-over from other donors' samples. CDR3 sequence: CASSLRGFPYEQYF. DNA of the CDR3: TGTGCCAGTAGTCTACGGGGGTTTCCCTACGAGCAGTACTTC.